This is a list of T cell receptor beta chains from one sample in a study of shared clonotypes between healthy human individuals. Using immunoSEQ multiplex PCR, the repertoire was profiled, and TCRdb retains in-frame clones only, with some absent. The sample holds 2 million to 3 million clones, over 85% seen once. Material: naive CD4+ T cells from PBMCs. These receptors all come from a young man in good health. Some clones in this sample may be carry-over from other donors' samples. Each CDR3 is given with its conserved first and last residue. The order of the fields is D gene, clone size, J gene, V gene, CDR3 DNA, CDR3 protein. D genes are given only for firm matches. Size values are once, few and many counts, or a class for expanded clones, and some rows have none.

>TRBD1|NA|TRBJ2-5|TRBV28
TGTGCCAGCAGAACCACAGGGGAGAGGGAGACCCAGTACTTC
CASRTTGERETQYF
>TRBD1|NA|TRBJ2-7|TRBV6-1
TGTGCCAGCAGTGAAGAGTCCGGGACAGTCCACTACGAGCAGTACTTC
CASSEESGTVHYEQYF
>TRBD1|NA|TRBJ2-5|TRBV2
TGTGCCAGCATTCAGGGGGCGATGGGAGAGACCCAGTACTTC
CASIQGAMGETQYF
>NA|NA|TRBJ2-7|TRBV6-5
TGTGCCAGCAGGAATCAGATCGAGCAGTACTTC
CASRNQIEQYF
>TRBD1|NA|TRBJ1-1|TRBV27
TGTGCCAGTAAGATCAGGGGGGGGGCTGAAGCTTTCTTT
CASKIRGGAEAFF
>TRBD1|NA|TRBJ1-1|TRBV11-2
TGTGCCAGCAGCCTGGACAGGGCTAAAGCTGAAGCTTTCTTT
CASSLDRAKAEAFF
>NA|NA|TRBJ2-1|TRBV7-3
TGTGCCAGCAGCGCCTCGGGAACTTACAATGAGCAGTTCTTC
CASSASGTYNEQFF
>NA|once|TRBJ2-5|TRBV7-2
TGTGCCAGCAGTCCCCCCGCTAGTCGTCCGGAGACCCAGTACTTC
CASSPPASRPETQYF
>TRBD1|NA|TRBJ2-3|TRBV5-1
TGCGCCAGCAGCTTGGCTCAGGGGGCGGGCACAGATACGCAGTATTTT
CASSLAQGAGTDTQYF
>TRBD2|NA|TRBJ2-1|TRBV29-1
TGCAGCGTTGAGCGGGAGCTCTATGAGCAGTTCTTC
CSVERELYEQFF
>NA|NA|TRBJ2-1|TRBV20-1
TGCAGTGCTAGACTTCGAAATGAGCAGTTCTTC
CSARLRNEQFF
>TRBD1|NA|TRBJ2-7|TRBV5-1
TGCGCCAGCAGCTTGGGACAGGGGATTACCTACGAGCAGTACTTC
CASSLGQGITYEQYF
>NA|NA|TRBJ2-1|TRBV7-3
TGTGCCAGCAGCTTACAGGTTTACAATGAGCAGTTCTTC
CASSLQVYNEQFF
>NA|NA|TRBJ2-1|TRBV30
TGTGCCTGCGTTAAAAGGGTTGGACACGGATCCTACAATGAGCAGTTCTTC
CACVKRVGHGSYNEQFF
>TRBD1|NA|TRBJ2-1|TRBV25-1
TGTGCCAGTACAAAGAAAGCCCGGGACAGGGAATACAATGATCGGCAGTTCTTC
CASTKKARDREYNDRQFF
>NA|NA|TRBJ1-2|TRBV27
TGTGCCAGCAGTTTATACGCCGTTGGGAACTATGGCTACACCTTC
CASSLYAVGNYGYTF
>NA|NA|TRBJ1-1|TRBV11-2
TGTGCCAGCAGCCCCCAAAGAGCGGACCGGGACACTGAAGCTTTCTTT
CASSPQRADRDTEAFF
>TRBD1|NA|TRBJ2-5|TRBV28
TGTGCCAGCAGACCCCTATACAGGGGCCAAGAGACCCAGTACTTC
CASRPLYRGQETQYF
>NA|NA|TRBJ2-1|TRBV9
TGTGCCAGCAGCGTAAGCACCAGCGACTACAATGAGCAGTTCTTC
CASSVSTSDYNEQFF
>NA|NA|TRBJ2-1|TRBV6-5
TGTGCCAGCAGTTACTCGGGTGCGAGCTCCTACAATGAGCAGTTCTTC
CASSYSGASSYNEQFF
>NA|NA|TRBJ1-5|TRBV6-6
TGTGCCAGCAGCCCTAGGGGGACAAACGACTATCAGCCCCAGCATTTT
CASSPRGTNDYQPQHF
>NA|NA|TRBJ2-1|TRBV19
TGTGCCAGTACGTCCTTCGGCAGGGGCCTAAACAATGAGCAGTTCTTC
CASTSFGRGLNNEQFF
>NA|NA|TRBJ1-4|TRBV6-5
TGTGCCAGCAGTTATGGTGGGGGGACTAATGAAAAACTGTTTTTT
CASSYGGGTNEKLFF
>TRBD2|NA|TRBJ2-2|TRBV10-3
TGTGCCATCAGTCCACGGGGGGGCCCAACGAACACCGGGGAGCTGTTTTTT
CAISPRGGPTNTGELFF
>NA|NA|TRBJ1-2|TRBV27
TGTGCCAGCAGTTTGTTCGGGCCTCGCTATGGCTACACCTTC
CASSLFGPRYGYTF
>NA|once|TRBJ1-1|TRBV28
TGTGCCAGCGCCAGCGGATCTGGACCCTTCCGCCCCTACACTGAAGCTTTCTTT
CASASGSGPFRPYTEAFF
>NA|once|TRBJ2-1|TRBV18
TGTGCCAGCTCACCAGGTCAGGGTAGTTACAATGAGCAGTTCTTC
CASSPGQGSYNEQFF
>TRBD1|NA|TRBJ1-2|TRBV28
TGTGCCAGCAGTTTACTCGGACAGGGAGAGCTCGATGGCTACACCTTC
CASSLLGQGELDGYTF
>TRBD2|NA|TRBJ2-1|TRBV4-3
TGCGCCAGCAGCCAAGAGGGCCTAGCGGGAAATGAGCAGTTCTTC
CASSQEGLAGNEQFF
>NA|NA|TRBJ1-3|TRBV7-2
TGTGCCAGCAGCTTCGACAGAGTCGGAAACACCATATATTTT
CASSFDRVGNTIYF
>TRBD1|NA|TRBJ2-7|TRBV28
TGTGCCAGCAGTTCCGCCGGGACAGGTCCATACGAGCAGTACTTC
CASSSAGTGPYEQYF
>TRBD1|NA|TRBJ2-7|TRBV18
TGTGCCAGCTCACCGACGACAGGGGCCTACGAGCAGTACTTC
CASSPTTGAYEQYF
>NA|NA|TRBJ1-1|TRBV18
TGTGCCAGCTCAGTTGGGGCCAGCCTCGGGGAAGCTTTCTTT
CASSVGASLGEAFF
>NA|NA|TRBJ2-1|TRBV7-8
TGTGCCAGCAGCCCCCGGCCCCACTCCTACAATGAGCAGTTCTTC
CASSPRPHSYNEQFF